This TCR beta chain was profiled in a study of T cells in Graves' hyperthyroidism and ophthalmopathy. General study points: A 13 V-J model separated ophthalmopathy from stable hyperthyroidism.

Trimming took 5 bases from V and 7 from J; bases not matched to a gene: 9. Germline CDR1 reads MRHNA; CDR2 reads SNTAGT. The CDR3 loop spans 14 amino acids. In regard to this clonotype: Its specificity is unknown. This may come from a read error, since a much larger clone is one base off.

Template material for amplifying TCR beta CDR3 regions consisted of RNA transcripts. The TCR CDR3 first-round RT-PCR relied on the HTBI primer set. MiXCR was run by TCRdb on the multiplex PCR reads, yielding one entry per CDR3 protein. This table has more than 500,000 distinct CDR3 sequences, around 15% appearing once. This clonotype originated in a woman aged 40 to 49 with Graves' ophthalmopathy. The chain uses TRBV6-4 and TRBJ2-5; 8 bases agree with TRBD1. Sequencing used blood. The CDR3 bases are TGTGCCAGCAGTTTAACAGGGGGGTCTGGGACCCAGTACTTC. It yields the protein CASSLTGGSGTQYF.